Each of the 11 T cell receptor beta chains below was sequenced from the same sample in a study of T cell repertoires in cytomegalovirus infection. No antigen has been assigned to these receptors. Via MiXCR, TCRdb re-called the reads, giving one row per CDR3 protein. The table shows 550,000 to 850,000 distinct CDR3 sequences, with roughly a third occurring only once. The material sequenced was cultured PBMCs, taken from culture after CMV antigen stimulation. Every receptor here comes from a human donor in good health (CMV status not recorded). Some clones in this sample may be carry-over from other donors' samples.

The gene calls are TRBV5-1 and TRBJ2-1, with a possible D match to TRBD2 (6 bases). Trimming stripped 0 bases from V and 14 bases from J, with 18 bases between. The CDR3 extends over 14 amino acids. Germline CDR1 reads SGHRS; CDR2 reads YFSETQ. The CDR3 here is CASSLGDRRVGEFF. The CDR3 DNA is TGCGCCAGCAGCTTGGGGGACCGGAGGGTTGGGGAGTTCTTC.

The gene calls are TRBV10-3 and TRBJ1-1, with D maybe TRBD1 (5 bases). Trimming took 11 bases from V and 1 from J, leaving 17 bases between them. The germline gives CDR1 ENHRY, CDR2 SYGVKD. This CDR3 comprises 14 residues. The CDR3 loop reads CAVMTVRPNTEAFF. In DNA form, the CDR3 reads TGTGCCGTAATGACAGTAAGACCGAACACTGAAGCTTTCTTT.

This clonotype occurred a few times. The chain combines TRBV28 with TRBJ1-5, with TRBD1 matching over 7 bases. Per the germline V gene, CDR1 is MDHEN and CDR2 is SYDVKM. V gave up 3 bases and J gave up 5 bases; unmatched junction bases: 4. This CDR3 is 14 amino acids long. CDR3 DNA: TGTGCCAGCAGTTTGGGACAGACCTATCAGCCCCAGCATTTT. Translated: CASSLGQTYQPQHF.

This clonotype has more than one count but fewer than ten. The chain recombines TRBV7-9 with TRBJ2-6; D may correspond to TRBD1 or TRBD2 (5 bases each). Germline lookup yields CDR1 SEHNR and CDR2 FQNEAQ (reference sequence). V lost 3 bases to trimming and J lost 0 bases, with 9 bases between them. This CDR3 is built from 16 residues. CDR3 in amino acids: CASSLGEFSGANVLTF. For the CDR3, the DNA is TGTGCCAGCAGCTTGGGGGAGTTCTCTGGGGCCAACGTCCTGACTTTC.

This clonotype was detected a few times. The rearrangement uses TRBV7-8 and TRBJ2-2; 11 bases match TRBD1. Germline assignment: CDR1 SGHVS and CDR2 FQNEAQ. This CDR3 region has 16 residues. V lost 5 bases and J lost 6; bases outside the gene matches: 8. CDR3 nucleotides: TGTGCCAGCAGCCGCAGGACAGGGGGCGTCGCCGGGGAGCTGTTTTTT. Translating it yields CASSRRTGGVAGELFF.

This clonotype was counted between two and nine times. The chain is built from TRBV12-3 or TRBV12-4 and TRBJ2-7, with D possibly being TRBD1 or TRBD2 (5 bases each). The germline V and J ends were trimmed by 7 bases and 5 bases, with 15 bases remaining between them. The CDR3 runs 13 residues. The CDR3: CASTEGLVHEQYF. Written as DNA, the CDR3 is TGTGCCAGCACCGAGGGGCTTGTCCACGAGCAGTACTTC.

The chain recombines TRBV5-6 with TRBJ1-2; D remains ambiguous. From germline, CDR1 is SGHDT and CDR2 YYEEEE. Trimming removed 2 bases from V and 8 bases from J, with 16 bases in between. This CDR3 has 14 residues. Written as DNA, the CDR3 is TGTGCCAGCAGCTTTCCGAACAGACCCTGGGGCTACACCTTC. Amino acids: CASSFPNRPWGYTF.

The chain carries TRBV12-3 or TRBV12-4 and TRBJ1-6, with 10 positions matching TRBD1. Germline trimming cut 3 bases from V and 3 bases from J; bases unmatched to any gene: 11. The CDR3 extends over 19 amino acids. CDR3: CASSFVLGQGPNYNSPLHF. The CDR3 DNA reads TGTGCCAGCAGTTTCGTGTTGGGACAGGGGCCCAACTATAATTCACCCCTCCACTTT.

This clonotype was seen a handful of times. The chain uses TRBV10-3 and TRBJ2-1; 10 nucleotides agree with TRBD2. Germline V gives CDR1 ENHRY, CDR2 SYGVKD. Unmatched junction bases numbered 18, after V lost 6 bases and J lost 1 base. This CDR3 has 20 amino acids. The CDR3 here is CAIRSPGGASGRRSYNEQFF. Written as DNA, the CDR3 is TGTGCCATCAGGTCACCCGGGGGGGCTAGCGGGAGAAGGTCCTACAATGAGCAGTTCTTC.

This sequence joins TRBV7-8 and TRBJ1-4; TRBD1 might be the D (5 bases). Trimming pared 5 bases from V and 7 bases from J, leaving 17 bases between. Looked up from germline, CDR1 is SGHVS and CDR2 is FQNEAQ. This CDR3 is built from 15 residues. For the CDR3, the DNA is TGTGCCAGCAGCACGGGGGTTTTGACCGGTGAAAAACTGTTTTTT. Translation: CASSTGVLTGEKLFF. The full variable domain, in which reference TRBV7-8 and TRBJ1-4 provide the parts outside the CDR3, is GAGVSQSPRYKVAKRGQDVALRCDPISGHVSLFWYQQALGQGPEFLTYFQNEAQLDKSGLPSDRFFAERPEGSVSTLKIQRTQQEDSAVYLCASSTGVLTGEKLFFGSGTQLSVL.

This clonotype was seen more than once but under ten times. J is TRBJ2-7 and V is TRBV28; no definite D call. This CDR3 has 14 residues. V lost 8 bases and J 2 bases, leaving 16 bases between the germline ends. Germline lookup yields CDR1 MDHEN and CDR2 SYDVKM. This CDR3 reads CASSGVWVTYEQYF. For the CDR3, the DNA is TGTGCCAGCTCAGGTGTCTGGGTTACCTACGAGCAGTACTTC. The whole variable domain, filled in from reference TRBV28 and TRBJ2-7, reads DVKVTQSSRYLVKRTGEKVFLECVQDMDHENMFWYRQDPGLGLRLIYFSYDVKMKEKGDIPEGYSVSREKKERFSLILESASTNQTSMYLCASSGVWVTYEQYFGPGTRLTVT.